The clone carrying this T cell receptor (beta chain) showed up just once. The antigen is not known. The record originates from a study of post-analysis software for immune sequencing data. Study-level background: The cohort encompassed relapsing-remitting, secondary progressive and progressive-relapsing multiple sclerosis disease courses.

Prepared libraries of TCR beta cDNA carried unique molecular identifiers. Researchers reported around 510,000 cDNA molecules coming from around 1 to 9.1 million T cells. One entry per CDR3 protein, called by TCRdb with MiXCR from the PCR reads. Here the sample spans about 820,000 distinct CDR3 sequences, about 53% being singletons. V gave up 3 bases and J gave up 2 bases, with 13 bases separating them. Looked up from germline, CDR1 is SGHRS and CDR2 is YFSETQ. The CDR3 runs 15 residues. Study observations and caveats: Same-batch preparations were strongly co-clustered by F measure. The five TRBV segments detected at higher frequency in patients than in controls included TRBV5-6, TRBV5-1 and TRBV20-1. Multiple sclerosis patients showed significantly lower normalized Chao1 diversity than controls did.

The sequence derives from a girl aged 5-17 years with multiple sclerosis. The chain couples TRBV5-1 to TRBJ2-3; D tentatively reads TRBD1 or TRBD2 (5 bases each). The source material was blood. The CDR3 reads CASSSGTLPTDTQYF. The CDR3 nucleotides read TGCGCCAGCAGCTCCGGGACGCTCCCCACAGATACGCAGTATTTT.